These 19 T cell receptor beta chains were all obtained from the same sample, sequenced in a study of T cell changes during pregnancy in multiple sclerosis. TCRdb keeps only in-frame clones here, not all; method: immunoSEQ multiplex PCR. The sample carries 40,000 to 55,000 clones, about nine tenths recorded once. The starting material was CD4+ T cells from peripheral blood mononuclear cells, obtained after pregnancy. Receptor source: a female donor with multiple sclerosis, enrolled in a pregnancy study.

This chain uses TRBV5-6 with TRBJ2-1, with 13 bases lining up with TRBD2. This CDR3 is built from 15 residues. The trim removed 4 bases at V and 8 bases at J, leaving 6 bases unmatched. Germline V gene sequence: CDR1 SGHDT, CDR2 YYEEEE. DNA of the CDR3: TGTGCCAGCAGCACCTTACTAGCGGGAGGGGATGAGCAGTTCTTC. Translating gives CASSTLLAGGDEQFF.

This clone appeared a few times. The chain recombines TRBV9 with TRBJ1-1; 9 bases are a match to TRBD1. The germline CDR1 and CDR2 sequences are SGDLS and YYNGEE. J gave up 4 bases and V 4 bases, and 8 bases lay outside the gene matches. This CDR3 has 15 residues. CDR3: CASSRSAGQGTEAFF. Here the CDR3 DNA reads TGTGCCAGCAGCCGATCCGCGGGACAGGGCACTGAAGCTTTCTTT.

The genes are TRBV2 and TRBJ2-5; perhaps TRBD1 as D (6 bases). CDR1 is SNHLY and CDR2 is FYNNEI in the germline V gene. V lost 6 bases and J 2 bases, leaving 10 bases between the germline ends. The CDR3 runs 13 residues. The DNA of the CDR3 is TGTGCCAGCAGACGGACAGCTCAAGAGACCCAGTACTTC. Encoded protein: CASRRTAQETQYF.

The chain employs TRBV29-1 and TRBJ2-5; possible D gene TRBD1, 6 bases. Trimming stripped 3 bases from V and 4 bases from J, with 15 bases between. This CDR3 region has 14 residues. Germline values: CDR1 SQVTM, CDR2 ANQGSEA. The CDR3 DNA sequence: TGCAGCGTTGATTTGAAAGGGGGAGCAGAGACCCAGTACTTC. Protein sequence: CSVDLKGGAETQYF. Based on the CDR3 plus reference TRBV29-1 and TRBJ2-5, the full variable domain is SAVISQKPSRDICQRGTSLTIQCQVDSQVTMMFWYRQQPGQSLTLIATANQGSEATYESGFVIDKFPISRPNLTFSTLTVSNMSPEDSSIYLCSVDLKGGAETQYFGPGTRLLVL.

J is TRBJ2-5 and V is TRBV11-2; 15 nucleotides agree with TRBD2. The CDR3 has 20 amino acids. The junction had 12 bases not matched to a gene; V was cut back by 0 bases and J by 4 bases. Per germline, CDR1 SGHAT and CDR2 FQNNGV. The CDR3 reads CASSLEGTSGRYGVRETQYF. The CDR3 DNA sequence: TGTGCCAGCAGCTTAGAGGGGACTAGCGGGAGGTACGGCGTGCGAGAGACCCAGTACTTC.

This clone has just one count. V is TRBV6-5 and J is TRBJ2-3; 8 bases map to TRBD1. Germline CDR1 is MNHEY and CDR2 is SVGAGI. The CDR3 is made up of 14 amino acids. V was pared by 6 bases and J by 3 bases, with 5 bases of the junction left unmatched. This CDR3 is CASSRDRLTDTQYF. The CDR3 DNA is TGTGCCAGCAGCCGGGACAGGCTGACAGATACGCAGTATTTT.

The gene calls are TRBV18 and TRBJ2-3; TRBD1 matches at 10 bases. The CDR3 has 16 residues. Per the germline V gene, CDR1 is KGHSH and CDR2 is LQKENI. V shed 1 base, J shed 4 bases, and the junction held 5 bases outside the gene matches. As DNA, the CDR3 is TGTGCCAGCTCACCACGCAACGGACAGGGGGCAGATACGCAGTATTTT. It codes for CASSPRNGQGADTQYF.

V is TRBV25-1 and J is TRBJ2-1; D perhaps matches TRBD1 (5 bases). CDR1 and CDR2 from the germline V gene are MGHDK and SYGVNS. This CDR3 contains 13 residues. V was pared by 6 bases and J by 3 bases, with 9 bases between. The CDR3 region has the DNA TGTGCCAGCAGCAGGGCCCTCTACAATGAGCAGTTCTTC. It specifies CASSRALYNEQFF.

V is TRBV19 and J is TRBJ1-5, with a weak D call TRBD1 (6 bases). V was trimmed by 9 bases and J by 1 base, leaving 19 bases between them. In germline, CDR1 is LNHDA, CDR2 SQIVND (reference sequence). CDR3 size: 16 residues. The CDR3 spells CASMDRRFRSNQPQHF. DNA of the CDR3: TGTGCCAGCATGGACAGACGATTCAGAAGCAATCAGCCCCAGCATTTT.

The chain carries TRBV6-5 and TRBJ1-5, with D uncertain. From germline, CDR1 is MNHEY and CDR2 SVGAGI. Trimming shortened V by 2 bases and J by 0 bases, and 11 bases separated the two germline ends. The CDR3 covers 16 residues. CDR3 bases: TGTGCCAGCAGTTACGGCGGGGTAACTAGCAATCAGCCCCAGCATTTT. Its translation: CASSYGGVTSNQPQHF.

The chain employs TRBV11-3 and TRBJ2-1; no clear D gene. The germline V and J ends were trimmed by 4 bases and 9 bases, with 10 bases remaining between them. Germline CDR1 is SGHNT and CDR2 is YENEEA. The CDR3 spans 12 residues. The CDR3 nucleotides are TGTGCCAGCAGCTATAATGACTTTGAGCAGTTCTTC. Translating gives CASSYNDFEQFF.

The V gene is TRBV5-5, the J gene TRBJ2-2; 10 nucleotides line up with TRBD1. J lost 4 bases, V lost 0 bases, and 6 bases had no gene match. This CDR3 has 17 amino acids. Germline lookup yields CDR1 SGHKS and CDR2 YYEKEE (reference sequence). The CDR3 sequence is CASSLVWDRGRTGELFF. For the CDR3, the DNA is TGTGCCAGCAGCTTGGTATGGGACAGGGGACGCACCGGGGAGCTGTTTTTT.

In its sample, this clone is medium-sized. The V and J genes are TRBV27 and TRBJ1-2; D may be TRBD1 (6 bases). V lost 4 bases and J lost 7, with 16 bases in between. Per germline, CDR1 MNHEY and CDR2 SMNVEV (reference sequence). The CDR3 spans 14 residues. The CDR3 here is CASSSRQVFGGYTF. The CDR3 DNA reads TGTGCCAGCAGTTCTCGACAGGTGTTCGGTGGCTACACCTTC.

V and J are TRBV2 and TRBJ2-1; TRBD1 matches at 8 bases. CDR1 SNHLY and CDR2 FYNNEI come from the germline V gene. CDR3 size: 14 residues. With V trimmed by 10 bases and J by 4 bases, 9 bases remained unmatched. In DNA, the CDR3 is TGTGCCACCGGAAAGGACAGGGATTACAATGAGCAGTTCTTC. Translation gives CATGKDRDYNEQFF.

The chain carries TRBV5-4 and TRBJ1-1; 8 nucleotides align to TRBD1. This CDR3 is 16 amino acids long. Germline values: CDR1 SGHNT, CDR2 YYREEE (reference sequence). Unmatched junction bases numbered 11, after V lost 4 bases and J lost 3 bases. CDR3 sequence: CASSHGDRGRHTEAFF. The DNA for the CDR3 is TGTGCCAGCAGCCACGGCGACAGGGGTAGGCACACTGAAGCTTTCTTT.

This clone was recorded once. A read error may account for a junction end that differs from germline. The chain has TRBV7-9 and TRBJ2-1; a possible D gene is TRBD2 (6 bases). The V gene's germline CDR1 is SEHNR and CDR2 FQNEAQ (reference sequence). The CDR3 runs to 15 residues. CDR3 DNA: TGTGCCAGCAGCGGAGGGGTTCCGGCCTACAATAAGCAGTTCTTC. Protein: CASSGGVPAYNKQFF.

The chain is built from TRBV7-9 and TRBJ2-5, with 7 bases that match TRBD1. The CDR3 has 19 residues. Germline V CDR1 and CDR2: SEHNR, FQNEAQ (reference sequence). The junction had 25 bases not matched to a gene; V was cut back by 3 bases and J by 9 bases. Written as DNA, the CDR3 is TGTGCCAGCAGCTTCTCCCCCGCCTTAACCGGGACAGCGGCGTCCGCCCAGTACTTC. Protein: CASSFSPALTGTAASAQYF.

This clone was picked up one time. The rearrangement joins TRBV6-1 to TRBJ2-7, with a weak D call TRBD2 (5 bases). The germline gives CDR1 MNHNS, CDR2 SASEGT. This CDR3 region has 14 residues. V lost 2 bases and J 1 base, leaving 9 bases between the germline ends. CDR3 region: CASSELGASYEQYF. The CDR3, as DNA: TGTGCCAGCAGTGAACTGGGAGCGTCCTACGAGCAGTACTTC.

V gene TRBV9 combines with J gene TRBJ1-2, with D unclear. The CDR3 totals 13 residues. V was cut by 0 bases and J by 6 bases, with 9 bases left in between. Germline CDR1 reads SGDLS; CDR2 reads YYNGEE. The CDR3 is CASSVGDTHGYTF. As DNA, the CDR3 is TGTGCCAGCAGCGTAGGAGACACCCATGGCTACACCTTC.